This T cell receptor (beta chain) emerged from a study of technical replicates of blood from a few donors. V lost 6 bases to trimming and J lost 0 bases; unmatched junction nucleotides: 4. Germline-derived CDR1 and CDR2 are LNHDA and SQIVND (reference sequence). The CDR3 sequence is 15 residues long. Assay used: immunoSEQ multiplex PCR; TCRdb lists only in-frame clones, some missing. The sample carries under 80,000 clones, around nine tenths recorded once. Sequences were obtained from PBMCs. This chain connects TRBV19 to TRBJ2-1; 8 nucleotides match TRBD2. This TCR was recovered from a human donor in good health. Some clones in this sample may be carry-over from other donors' samples. The chain's CDR3 is CASRDGTSSYNEQFF. CDR3 in DNA: TGTGCCAGTAGGGACGGGACTAGCTCCTACAATGAGCAGTTCTTC.